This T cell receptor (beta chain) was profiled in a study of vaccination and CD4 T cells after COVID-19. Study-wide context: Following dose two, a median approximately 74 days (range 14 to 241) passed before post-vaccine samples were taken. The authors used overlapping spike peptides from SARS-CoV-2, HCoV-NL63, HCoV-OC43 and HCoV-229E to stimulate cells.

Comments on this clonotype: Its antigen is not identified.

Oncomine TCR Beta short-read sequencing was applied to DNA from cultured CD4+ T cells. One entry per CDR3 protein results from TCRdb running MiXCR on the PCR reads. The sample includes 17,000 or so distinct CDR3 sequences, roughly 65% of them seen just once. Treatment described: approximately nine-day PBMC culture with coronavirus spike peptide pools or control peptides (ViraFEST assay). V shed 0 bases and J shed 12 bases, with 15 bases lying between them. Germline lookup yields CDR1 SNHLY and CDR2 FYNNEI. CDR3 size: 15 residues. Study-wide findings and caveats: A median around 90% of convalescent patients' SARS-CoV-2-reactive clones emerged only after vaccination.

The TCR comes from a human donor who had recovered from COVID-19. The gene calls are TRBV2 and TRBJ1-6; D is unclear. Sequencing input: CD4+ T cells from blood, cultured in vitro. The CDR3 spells CASSEALLKVLPLHF. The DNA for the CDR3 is TGTGCCAGCAGTGAAGCGCTTCTTAAGGTTCTACCCCTCCACTTT.